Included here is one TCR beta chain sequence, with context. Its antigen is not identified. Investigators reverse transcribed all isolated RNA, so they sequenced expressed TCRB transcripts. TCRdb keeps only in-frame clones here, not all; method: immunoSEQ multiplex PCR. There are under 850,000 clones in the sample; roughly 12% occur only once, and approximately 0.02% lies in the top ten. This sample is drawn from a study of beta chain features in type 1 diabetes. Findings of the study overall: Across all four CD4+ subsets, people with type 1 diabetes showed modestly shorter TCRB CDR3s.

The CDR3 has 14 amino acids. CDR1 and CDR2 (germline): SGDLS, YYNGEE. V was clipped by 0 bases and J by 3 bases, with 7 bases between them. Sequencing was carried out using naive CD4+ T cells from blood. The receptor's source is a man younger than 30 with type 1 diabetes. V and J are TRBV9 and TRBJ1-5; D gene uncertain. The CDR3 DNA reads TGTGCCAGCAGCGTAGAAGGTACCAATCAGCCCCAGCATTTT. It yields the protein CASSVEGTNQPQHF.